Detailed here is one T cell receptor beta chain. Primers included in the PCR were 60 Vbeta and 13 Jbeta primers. The protocol was immunoSEQ multiplex PCR, while the TCRdb copy is restricted to in-frame clones and leaves out a portion. The table shows around 200,000 clones, with around 80% occurring only once. This sample was taken from a study of cytomegalovirus exposure and HLA in healthy donors. Trimming cost V 6 bases and J 2 bases, with 15 bases left between them. Per germline, CDR1 SGHVS and CDR2 FQNEAQ. The CDR3 loop spans 15 amino acids. The sequenced material came from PBMCs. The clonotype comes from an older woman in good health and CMV-seropositive. This chain connects TRBV7-8 to TRBJ2-3; D not resolved. CDR3 bases: TGTGCCAGCAGTGAGATACAGATTTTCACAGATACGCAGTATTTT. As protein: CASSEIQIFTDTQYF. Combining the CDR3 with reference TRBV7-8 and TRBJ2-3 gives the whole variable domain GAGVSQSPRYKVAKRGQDVALRCDPISGHVSLFWYQQALGQGPEFLTYFQNEAQLDKSGLPSDRFFAERPEGSVSTLKIQRTQQEDSAVYLCASSEIQIFTDTQYFGPGTRLTVL.